Many counts were recorded for the clone carrying this TCR gamma chain. TCRdb assigns this DNA the protein of a much larger clone, which departs from its translation at residue 6; this likely reflects a read error, and the protein shown comes from translating the DNA. This entry comes from a study of γδ T cells in repeated Plasmodium falciparum infection. TCRdb reanalysed the multiplex PCR reads via CATT. This sample carries some 13,000 gamma-chain clones, roughly 1.7% of them seen once, and the ten largest clones take 28%. Germline V gene data show CDR1 as GITISATS and CDR2 as ISYDGTV (reference sequence). V shed 3 bases, J shed 7 bases, and the junction held 3 bases outside the gene matches. The CDR3 loop spans 15 amino acids. Bulk repertoires came from Vgamma9/Vdelta2+ or Vdelta2-negative gammadelta T cells flow-sorted from PBMC.

The genes are TRGV9 and TRGJP. The clonotype comes from a pool of human donors (malaria-infected and uninfected, not separated). Sequenced sample: gamma-delta T cells from blood. CDR3 protein: CALWEWELGKKIKVF. The CDR3 coding sequence is TGTGCCTTGTGGGAGTGGGAGTTGGGCAAAAAAATCAAGGTATTT.